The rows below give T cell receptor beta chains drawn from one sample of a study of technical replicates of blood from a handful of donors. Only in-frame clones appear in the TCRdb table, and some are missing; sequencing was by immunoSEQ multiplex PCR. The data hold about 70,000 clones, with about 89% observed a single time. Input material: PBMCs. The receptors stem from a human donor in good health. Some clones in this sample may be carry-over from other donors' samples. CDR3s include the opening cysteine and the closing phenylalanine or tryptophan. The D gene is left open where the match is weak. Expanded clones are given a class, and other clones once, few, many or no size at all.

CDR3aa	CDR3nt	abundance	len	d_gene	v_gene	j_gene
CASSQDPGQINEQFF	TGCGCCAGCAGCCAAGATCCGGGACAGATCAATGAGCAGTTCTTC	-	15	TRBD1	TRBV4-1	TRBJ2-1
CASSIGLQATGTRYNEQFF	TGTGCCAGTAGTATCGGTCTACAGGCCACGGGCACCCGCTACAATGAGCAGTTCTTC	few	19	-	TRBV19	TRBJ2-1
CAIRATGARTGELFF	TGTGCCATCAGGGCAACAGGGGCAAGGACCGGGGAGCTGTTTTTT	-	15	TRBD1	TRBV10-3	TRBJ2-2
CASSLAVTGGNYEQYF	TGTGCCAGCAGCTTGGCGGTGACAGGGGGGAACTACGAGCAGTACTTC	-	16	TRBD1	TRBV5-5	TRBJ2-7
CASSVGSGGPTGELFF	TGTGCCAGCAGCGTAGGTAGCGGGGGCCCCACCGGGGAGCTGTTTTTT	-	16	TRBD2	TRBV9	TRBJ2-2
CASSQMGSGEGNEQFF	TGTGCCAGCAGCCAAATGGGTAGCGGAGAGGGTAATGAGCAGTTCTTC	-	16	-	TRBV4-2	TRBJ2-1
CACLPISYNEQFF	TGTGCCTGTCTTCCTATCTCCTACAATGAGCAGTTCTTC	-	13	-	TRBV30	TRBJ2-1
CASSPNRGFSYEQYF	TGTGCCAGCTCACCAAACAGGGGATTCTCCTACGAGCAGTACTTC	-	15	TRBD1	TRBV18	TRBJ2-7
CASSYTGTGRNTEAFF	TGCGCCAGCAGTTACACCGGGACAGGCCGGAACACTGAAGCTTTCTTT	-	16	TRBD1	TRBV5-1	TRBJ1-1
CASSLTVQGETEAFF	TGTGCCAGCAGCTTAACCGTACAGGGGGAGACTGAAGCTTTCTTT	-	15	TRBD1	TRBV7-3	TRBJ1-1
CASSYPTGGTGELFF	TGTGCCAGCAGTTACCCGACAGGGGGCACCGGGGAGCTGTTTTTT	-	15	TRBD1	TRBV6-6	TRBJ2-2
CASSITHGRGYEQYF	TGTGCCAGCAGCATCACGCACGGTAGGGGCTACGAGCAGTACTTC	-	15	-	TRBV7-3	TRBJ2-7
CASSGGGGGEQFF	TGTGCCAGCAGCGGCGGGGGGGGCGGTGAGCAGTTCTTC	-	13	TRBD2	TRBV11-3	TRBJ2-1
CASSWRQGAKPSPLHF	TGTGCCAGCAGTTGGCGGCAGGGGGCGAAGCCTTCACCCCTCCACTTT	once	16	TRBD1	TRBV27	TRBJ1-6
CASSIDSGGSSYNEQFF	TGTGCCAGCAGCATAGATTCCGGCGGGTCTTCTTACAATGAGCAGTTCTTC	-	17	-	TRBV7-3	TRBJ2-1
CASGDRNTYEQYF	TGTGCCAGTGGAGACAGGAACACCTACGAGCAGTACTTC	-	13	-	TRBV19	TRBJ2-7
CATTGEIAEAFF	TGTGCCACGACAGGGGAGATCGCTGAAGCTTTCTTT	-	12	TRBD1	TRBV18	TRBJ1-1
CASSLTGLAGGVDTQYF	TGCGCCAGCAGCTTGACTGGACTAGCGGGGGGAGTAGATACGCAGTATTTT	-	17	TRBD2	TRBV5-1	TRBJ2-3
CASSLEGGASDTQYF	TGTGCCAGCAGCTTAGAAGGGGGCGCCTCAGATACGCAGTATTTT	-	15	TRBD1	TRBV7-8	TRBJ2-3
CASSWDRLGGYLHF	TGTGCCAGCAGCTGGGACAGGCTTGGTGGGTACCTCCACTTT	-	14	TRBD1	TRBV7-2	TRBJ1-6
CASSNKARNSPVFTEAFF	TGCGCCAGCAGCAATAAAGCCAGGAACAGCCCCGTGTTTACTGAAGCTTTCTTT	-	18	-	TRBV5-1	TRBJ1-1